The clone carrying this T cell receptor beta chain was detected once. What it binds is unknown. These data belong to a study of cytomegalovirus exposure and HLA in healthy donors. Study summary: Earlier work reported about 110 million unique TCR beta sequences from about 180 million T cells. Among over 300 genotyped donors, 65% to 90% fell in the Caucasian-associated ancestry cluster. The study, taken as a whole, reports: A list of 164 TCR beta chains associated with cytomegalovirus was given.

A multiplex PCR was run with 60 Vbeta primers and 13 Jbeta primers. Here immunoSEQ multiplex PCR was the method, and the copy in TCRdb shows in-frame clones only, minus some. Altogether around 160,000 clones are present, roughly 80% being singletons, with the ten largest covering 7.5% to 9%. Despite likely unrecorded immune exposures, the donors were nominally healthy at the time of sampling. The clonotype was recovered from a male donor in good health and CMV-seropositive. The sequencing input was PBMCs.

CDR3 residues: CASGLAAYNEQFF. DNA for the CDR3: TGTGCCAGTGGCCTAGCGGCCTACAATGAGCAGTTCTTC. The chain uses TRBV14 and TRBJ2-1; 7 bases are shared with TRBD2. The germline V gene has CDR1 SGHDN and CDR2 FVKESK. The CDR3 spans 13 residues. With V trimmed by 9 bases and J by 2 bases, 4 bases remained unmatched.